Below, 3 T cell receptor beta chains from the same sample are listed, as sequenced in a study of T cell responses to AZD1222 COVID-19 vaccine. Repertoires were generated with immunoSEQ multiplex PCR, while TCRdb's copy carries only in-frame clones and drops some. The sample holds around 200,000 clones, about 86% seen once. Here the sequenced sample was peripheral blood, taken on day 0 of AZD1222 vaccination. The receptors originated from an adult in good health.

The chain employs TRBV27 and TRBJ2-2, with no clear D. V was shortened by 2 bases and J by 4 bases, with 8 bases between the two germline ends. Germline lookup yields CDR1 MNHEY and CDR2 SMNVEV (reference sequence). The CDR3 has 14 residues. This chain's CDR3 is CASSLVPITGELFF. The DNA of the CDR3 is TGTGCCAGCAGTTTAGTACCTATCACCGGGGAGCTGTTTTTT.

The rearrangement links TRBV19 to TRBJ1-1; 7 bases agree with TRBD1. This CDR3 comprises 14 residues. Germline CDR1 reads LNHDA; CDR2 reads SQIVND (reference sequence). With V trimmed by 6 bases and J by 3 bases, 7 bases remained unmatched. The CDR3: CASSLSGGDTEAFF. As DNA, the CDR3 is TGTGCCAGTAGCCTCTCAGGGGGTGACACTGAAGCTTTCTTT.

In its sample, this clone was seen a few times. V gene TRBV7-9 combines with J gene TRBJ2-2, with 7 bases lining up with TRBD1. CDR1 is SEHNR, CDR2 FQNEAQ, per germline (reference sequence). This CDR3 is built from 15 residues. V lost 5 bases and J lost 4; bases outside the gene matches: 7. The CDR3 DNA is TGTGCCAGCAGCCTCTCGACAGGGAGCACCGGGGAGCTGTTTTTT. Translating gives CASSLSTGSTGELFF.